These 14 T cell receptor beta chains were all obtained from the same sample, sequenced in a study of low-dose radiotherapy and immunotherapy resistance in tumors. Both TCRalpha and TCRbeta chains were reverse transcribed with V-gene-specific primers. Amplification, which lasted approximately 20 PCR cycles, used a constant-region primer and V-primer adapter to amplify TCRs. One entry per CDR3 protein, called by TCRdb with MiXCR from the reads. The profile shows about 71,000 distinct CDR3 sequences, around a third of them singletons. As for time point: before trial treatment. The material sequenced was PBMCs, taken before treatment. The receptors here all came from a female donor with ovarian cancer.

This clonotype has ten or more counts. The chain carries TRBV30 and TRBJ2-7; D call uncertain. The CDR3 consists of 16 residues. V shed 5 bases and J shed 3 bases, with 23 bases lying between them. Germline V gene lookup returns CDR1 GTSNPN and CDR2 SVGIG (reference sequence). CDR3 region: CAWGAPIIAGFYEQYF. CDR3 coding DNA: TGTGCCTGGGGTGCCCCAATTATCGCAGGTTTCTACGAGCAGTACTTC.

The V and J genes are TRBV20-1 and TRBJ2-5; the match to TRBD2 covers 12 bases. The junction had 11 bases not matched to a gene; V was cut back by 0 bases and J by 9 bases. CDR3 length: 16 amino acids. The germline V gene encodes CDR1 DFQATT and CDR2 SNEGSKA (reference sequence). The CDR3 here is CSARDPASGGAGAQYF. The CDR3 DNA sequence: TGCAGTGCTAGAGACCCCGCTAGCGGGGGGGCCGGGGCCCAGTACTTC.

This chain links TRBV6-2 or TRBV6-3 with TRBJ2-7, with D perhaps matching TRBD2 (6 bases). CDR3 length: 16 residues. Germline lookup yields CDR1 MNHEY and CDR2 SVGEGT. Between the trimmed V and J ends, which lost 5 bases and 3 bases, there was a span of 20 bases. CDR3 DNA: TGTGCCAGCAGTGGAGGGAGAAGGGCGAGGGGCTACGAGCAGTACTTC. Residues: CASSGGRRARGYEQYF.

The gene calls are TRBV5-5 and TRBJ2-6; perhaps TRBD2 as D (6 bases). The CDR3 is 16 residues long. The V gene's germline CDR1 is SGHKS and CDR2 YYEKEE (reference sequence). The V gene lost 7 bases and the J gene lost 4 bases, with 18 bases spanning the gap. CDR3 region: CASRRTWEAGANVLTF. For the CDR3, the DNA is TGTGCCAGCCGCCGAACATGGGAGGCCGGGGCCAACGTCCTGACTTTC.

In its sample, this clonotype ranks as medium-sized (0.01 to 0.1%). CDR3 DNA: TGTGCCAGCACTAACGAAAGGGGGCGCATCGGCTATGGCTACACCTTC. This translates into CASTNERGRIGYGYTF. The chain is built from TRBV28 and TRBJ1-2; 7 nucleotides align to TRBD1. CDR1 and CDR2 (germline): MDHEN, SYDVKM. The CDR3 has 16 residues. V was clipped by 7 bases and J by 4 bases; unmatched bases: 15.

This clonotype was counted ten times or more. This chain links TRBV2 with TRBJ1-2; the D is unclear. Germline V lookup: CDR1 SNHLY, CDR2 FYNNEI. V lost 4 bases, J lost 7 bases, and 19 bases lay in between. The CDR3 runs 15 residues. The CDR3 bases are TGTGCCAGCAGTGCGGTGTTGGAAGGTTGGAGTGGCTACACCTTC. It yields the protein CASSAVLEGWSGYTF.

This clonotype has ten or more counts. The chain is built from TRBV12-3 or TRBV12-4 and TRBJ1-1; weak D call: TRBD1 (5 bases). This CDR3 has 13 amino acids. Trimming removed 1 base from V and 3 bases from J, with 6 bases in between. The CDR3 is CASSLGGDTEAFF. DNA of the CDR3: TGTGCCAGCAGTTTAGGAGGGGACACTGAAGCTTTCTTT.

This clonotype was observed at least ten times. The chain uses TRBV9 and TRBJ1-1, with 7 bases matching TRBD1. Germline CDR1 is SGDLS and CDR2 is YYNGEE. CDR3 size: 15 residues. Unmatched junction bases numbered 7, after V lost 4 bases and J lost 1 base. DNA for the CDR3: TGTGCCAGCAGCATAAAACAGGGGCAGAACACTGAAGCTTTCTTT. Its protein product is CASSIKQGQNTEAFF.

This clonotype was recorded at least ten times. V gene TRBV5-1 combines with J gene TRBJ2-3; D remains ambiguous. V dropped 1 base and J dropped 0 bases, with 6 bases sitting between them. Per the germline V gene, CDR1 is SGHRS and CDR2 is YFSETQ. The CDR3 is made up of 14 amino acids. DNA for the CDR3: TGCGCCAGCAGCTTGACAGAGAGCACAGATACGCAGTATTTT. Encoded protein: CASSLTESTDTQYF.

This clonotype was detected ten times or more. This sequence joins TRBV9 and TRBJ2-7; 8 positions agree with TRBD2. The CDR3 loop spans 16 amino acids. The germline CDR1 and CDR2 sequences are SGDLS and YYNGEE. Germline trimming cut 0 bases from V and 3 bases from J; bases unmatched to any gene: 8. CDR3 region: CASSVGGKRGNYEQYF. CDR3 DNA: TGTGCCAGCAGCGTAGGGGGGAAGCGGGGGAACTACGAGCAGTACTTC.

This clonotype showed up just a few times. CDR3: CASSLDQVVNEQYF. CDR3 nucleotide sequence: TGCGCCAGCAGCTTGGATCAGGTCGTAAACGAGCAGTACTTC. The V gene is TRBV5-1, the J gene TRBJ2-7, with D unresolved. Germline values: CDR1 SGHRS, CDR2 YFSETQ. The V end lost 0 bases, the J end lost 5 bases, and 12 bases lay between the germline ends. The length of the CDR3 is 14 residues.

Sample share makes this clonotype medium-sized. The rearrangement uses TRBV6-1 and TRBJ1-1; weak D call: TRBD1 (5 bases). CDR1 is MNHNS and CDR2 is SASEGT in the germline V gene. This CDR3 has 14 amino acids. V was trimmed by 6 bases and J by 0 bases, leaving 11 bases between them. The CDR3 DNA reads TGTGCCAGCAGCCGACAGTATATGAACACTGAAGCTTTCTTT. Encoded protein: CASSRQYMNTEAFF.

The chain links TRBV18 to TRBJ2-2, with TRBD2 matching over 7 bases. Losses at the gene ends were 3 bases for V and 7 bases for J; bases not matched to a gene: 8. CDR1 is KGHSH, CDR2 LQKENI, per germline. This CDR3 region has 15 residues. CDR3 sequence: CASSPSGADVGELFF. CDR3 nucleotide sequence: TGTGCCAGCTCACCCAGCGGGGCTGATGTCGGGGAGCTGTTTTTT.

The J gene is TRBJ2-5, the V gene TRBV5-1; D unresolved. The V and J ends lost 3 bases and 5 bases respectively, with 17 bases between them. The CDR3 is 15 amino acids. Germline V gene lookup returns CDR1 SGHRS and CDR2 YFSETQ. CDR3 loop: CASSSQTGIRETQYF. CDR3 DNA: TGCGCCAGCAGCTCCCAGACCGGAATACGGGAGACCCAGTACTTC.